Described below is a single T cell receptor beta chain sequence and its context. The CDR3 regions of TCR beta were amplified from RNA transcripts. HTBI primers were employed in a first-round RT-PCR of the TCR CDR3. From the multiplex PCR reads, TCRdb called clonotypes with MiXCR, one entry per CDR3 protein. The sample comprises almost 600,000 distinct CDR3 sequences, around 13% of which are singletons, and approximately 5.7% rests with the top ten. Exclusion followed for patients with uncontrolled infection, other autoimmune disease, pregnancy or lactation. This sample stems from a study of T cells in Graves' hyperthyroidism and ophthalmopathy. Across the whole study: Any treatment followed the collection of peripheral blood at initial diagnosis.

Germline V gives CDR1 LGHNA, CDR2 YSLEER. The length of the CDR3 is 17 residues. The J segment lost 5 bases and the V segment lost 0 bases, leaving 10 bases of the junction unmatched. The genes are TRBV4-3 and TRBJ2-3; 8 nucleotides match TRBD2. This receptor was identified in a woman in her thirties with Graves' hyperthyroidism that later progressed to Graves' ophthalmopathy. The sample was blood. CDR3 region: CASSQDPPVLAGDTQYF. CDR3 sequence (DNA): TGCGCCAGCAGCCAAGATCCCCCCGTGCTAGCGGGAGATACGCAGTATTTT.